This T cell receptor beta chain was captured by sequencing in a study of blood T cell repertoires in COVID-19. About the research overall: Sites across the United States, Italy and Spain contributed samples from acute and convalescent COVID-19. PBMCs, B-cell-depleted T cells, or T cells provided the cDNA or gDNA that made up the material.

Original processing methods: Amplified reference gene primers provided the basis for estimating nucleated cell counts. TCRdb's table, derived via immunoSEQ multiplex PCR, lists solely in-frame clones and lacks some. From that table come the V and J calls and clone size; the DNA was used to work out D and trimming. The sample shows just over 650,000 clones, 80% to 90% of them seen only once. The V gene end was trimmed by 1 base and the J gene end by 4 bases; junction bases not matched to a gene: 3. The CDR3 runs to 16 residues. Germline lookup yields CDR1 LGHNA and CDR2 YNFKEQ. Specimen: peripheral blood. The chain joins TRBV4-2 to TRBJ2-1, with TRBD1 matching 11 bases. The receptor's source is a young woman with acute or convalescent COVID-19. CDR3: CASSQAGTGGYNEQFF. The CDR3 DNA sequence: TGTGCCAGCAGCCAAGCCGGGACAGGGGGTTACAATGAGCAGTTCTTC.